This TCR beta chain was recorded in a study of T cell repertoires in cytomegalovirus infection. Overall study context: Carrying CMV and the relevant HLA type showed in public TCR beta signatures.

Study-level results: Pooled public TCR beta family frequency picked out CMV carriers with the relevant HLA. HLA-C-restricted CMV-specific TCR beta clonotypes prevailed in the ex vivo response.

This CDR3 is 15 amino acids long. The V end lost 1 base, the J end lost 4 bases, and 13 bases lay between the germline ends. Germline loops: CDR1 SGHTA, CDR2 FQGNSA. In the case of this clonotype: The antigen is undetermined.

TCRdb used MiXCR to reprocess the reads, holding one entry per CDR3 protein. The table records some 450,000 distinct CDR3 sequences, under 40% of them present only once. This rearrangement joins TRBV7-2 to TRBJ1-2, with unresolved D. This receptor was identified in a human donor in good health (CMV status not recorded). Some clones in this sample may be carry-over from other donors' samples. Specimen: PBMCs. The CDR3 protein is CASSLGGRLTYGYTF. The CDR3 DNA is TGTGCCAGCAGCTTAGGCGGCAGGCTTACCTATGGCTACACCTTC.